This T cell receptor (beta chain) was identified during a study of T cell repertoires in cytomegalovirus infection. Across the whole study: Use of recently identified HLA-C-restricted and well-studied HLA-B-restricted CMV epitopes was part of the study.

A word on this clonotype: What it recognizes is unknown.

Germline V gene sequence: CDR1 SGHVS, CDR2 FQNEAQ. The V end lost 5 bases, the J end lost 0 bases, and 14 bases lay between the germline ends. This CDR3 has 16 amino acids. Points from the study as a whole: Within the response measured ex vivo, HLA-C-restricted CMV-specific TCR beta clonotypes were dominant.

Via MiXCR, TCRdb re-called the reads, giving one row per CDR3 protein. The repertoire has roughly 990,000 distinct CDR3 sequences, 30% to 40% of them found once; the top ten carry over 12%. The chain links TRBV7-8 to TRBJ2-1, with D hard to call. The sample was cultured CD8+ T cells from PBMCs, taken from culture after CMV antigen stimulation. This TCR was sampled from a human donor in good health (CMV status not recorded). Some clones in this sample may be carry-over from other donors' samples. CDR3 nucleotide sequence: TGTGCCAGCAGCCTAGTAGAGGTAAGCTCCTACAATGAGCAGTTCTTC. Translation: CASSLVEVSSYNEQFF.